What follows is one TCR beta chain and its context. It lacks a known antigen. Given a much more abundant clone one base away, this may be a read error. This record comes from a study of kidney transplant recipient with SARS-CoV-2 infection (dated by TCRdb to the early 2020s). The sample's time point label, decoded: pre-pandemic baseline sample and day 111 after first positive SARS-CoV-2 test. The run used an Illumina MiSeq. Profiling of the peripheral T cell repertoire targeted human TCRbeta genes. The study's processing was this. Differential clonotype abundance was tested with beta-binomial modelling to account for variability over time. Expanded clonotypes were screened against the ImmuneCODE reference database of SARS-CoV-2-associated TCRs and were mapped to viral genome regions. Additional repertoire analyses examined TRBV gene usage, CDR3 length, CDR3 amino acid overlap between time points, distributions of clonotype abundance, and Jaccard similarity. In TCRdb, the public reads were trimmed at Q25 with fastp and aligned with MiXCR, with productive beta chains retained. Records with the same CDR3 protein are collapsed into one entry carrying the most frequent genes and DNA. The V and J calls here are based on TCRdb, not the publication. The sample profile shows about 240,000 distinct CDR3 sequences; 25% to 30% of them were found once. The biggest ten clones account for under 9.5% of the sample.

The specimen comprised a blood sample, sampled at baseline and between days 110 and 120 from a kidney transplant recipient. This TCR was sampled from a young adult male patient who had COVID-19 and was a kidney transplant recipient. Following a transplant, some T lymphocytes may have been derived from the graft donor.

Here the CDR3 is given as CASSRRGRGIYGYTF. The DNA sequence is as follows: TGTGCCAGCAGCCGAAGGGGGAGGGGAATCTATGGCTACACCTTC. The rearranged segments are TRBV14 and TRBJ1-2; the D segment could be TRBD1, given 6 matching bases. The germline V gene yields SGHDN for CDR1 and FVKESK for CDR2. There are 15 amino acids in the CDR3, from cysteine to phenylalanine inclusive. Only the CDR3 region is kept as DNA, spanning 45 bases read in frame from base 1. Trimming costs V 4 bases and J 4 bases, and their ends lie 16 bases apart.